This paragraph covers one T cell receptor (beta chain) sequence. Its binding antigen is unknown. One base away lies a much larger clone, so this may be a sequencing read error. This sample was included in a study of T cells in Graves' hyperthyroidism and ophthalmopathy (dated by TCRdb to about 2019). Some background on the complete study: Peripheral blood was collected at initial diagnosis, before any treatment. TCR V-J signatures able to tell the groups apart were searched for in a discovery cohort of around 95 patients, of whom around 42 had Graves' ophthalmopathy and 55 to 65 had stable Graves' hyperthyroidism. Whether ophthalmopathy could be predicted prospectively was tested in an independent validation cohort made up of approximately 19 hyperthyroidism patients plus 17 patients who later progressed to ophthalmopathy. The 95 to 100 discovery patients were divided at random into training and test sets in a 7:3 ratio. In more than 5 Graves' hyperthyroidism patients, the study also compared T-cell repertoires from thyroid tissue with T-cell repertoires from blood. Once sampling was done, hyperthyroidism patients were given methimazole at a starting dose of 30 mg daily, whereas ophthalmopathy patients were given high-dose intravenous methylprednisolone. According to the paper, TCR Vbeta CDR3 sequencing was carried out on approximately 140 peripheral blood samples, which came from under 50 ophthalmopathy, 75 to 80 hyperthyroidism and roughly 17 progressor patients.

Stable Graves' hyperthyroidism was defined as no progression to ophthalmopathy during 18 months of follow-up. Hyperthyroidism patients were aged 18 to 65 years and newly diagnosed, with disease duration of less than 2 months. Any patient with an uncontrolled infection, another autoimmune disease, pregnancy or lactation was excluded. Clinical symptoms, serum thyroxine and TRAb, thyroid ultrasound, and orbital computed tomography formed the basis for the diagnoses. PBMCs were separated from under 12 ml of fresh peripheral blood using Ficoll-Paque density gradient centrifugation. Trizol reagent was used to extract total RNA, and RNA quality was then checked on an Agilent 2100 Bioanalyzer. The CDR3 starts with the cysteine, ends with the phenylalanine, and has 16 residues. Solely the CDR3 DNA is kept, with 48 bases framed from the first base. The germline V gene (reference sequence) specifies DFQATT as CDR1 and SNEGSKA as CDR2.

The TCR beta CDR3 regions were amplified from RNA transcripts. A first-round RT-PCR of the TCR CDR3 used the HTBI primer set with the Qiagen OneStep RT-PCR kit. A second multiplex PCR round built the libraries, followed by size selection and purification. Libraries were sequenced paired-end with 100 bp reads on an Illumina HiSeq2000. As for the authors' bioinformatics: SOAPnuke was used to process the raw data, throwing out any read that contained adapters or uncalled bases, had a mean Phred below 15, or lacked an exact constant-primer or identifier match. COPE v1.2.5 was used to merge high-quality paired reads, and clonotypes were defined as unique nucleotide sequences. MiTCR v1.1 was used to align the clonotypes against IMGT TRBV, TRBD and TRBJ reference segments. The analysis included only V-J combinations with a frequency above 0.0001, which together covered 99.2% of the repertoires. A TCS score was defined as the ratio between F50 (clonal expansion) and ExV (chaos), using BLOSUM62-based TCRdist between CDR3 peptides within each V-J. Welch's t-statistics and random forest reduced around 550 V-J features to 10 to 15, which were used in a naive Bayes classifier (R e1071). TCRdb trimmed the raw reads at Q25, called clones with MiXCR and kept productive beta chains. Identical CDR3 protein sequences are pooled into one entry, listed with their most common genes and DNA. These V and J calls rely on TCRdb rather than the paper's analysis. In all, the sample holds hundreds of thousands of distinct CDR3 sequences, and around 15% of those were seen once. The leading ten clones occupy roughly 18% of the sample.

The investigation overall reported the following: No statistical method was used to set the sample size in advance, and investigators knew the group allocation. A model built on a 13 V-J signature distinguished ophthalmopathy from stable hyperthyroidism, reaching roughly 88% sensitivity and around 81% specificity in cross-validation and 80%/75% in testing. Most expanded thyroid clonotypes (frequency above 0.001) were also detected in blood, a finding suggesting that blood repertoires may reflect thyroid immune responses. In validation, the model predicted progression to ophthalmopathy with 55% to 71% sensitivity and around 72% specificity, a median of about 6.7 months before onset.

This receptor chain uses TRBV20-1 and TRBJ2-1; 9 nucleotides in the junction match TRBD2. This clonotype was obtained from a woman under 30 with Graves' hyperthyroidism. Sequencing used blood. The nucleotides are TGCAGTGCTAGAGATTTTGCTAGCGGGGCCTACGATGAGCAGTTCTTC. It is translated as CSARDFASGAYDEQFF.